This is a list of T cell receptor beta chains from one sample in a study of cytomegalovirus exposure and HLA in healthy donors. The repertoire was sequenced with immunoSEQ multiplex PCR; TCRdb's copy has only in-frame clones and lacks some. The table has about 160,000 clones, roughly 80% seen once. The sample comprised PBMCs. These receptors were collected from a man aged 50-60 years in good health and CMV-seropositive. Each CDR3 is given with its conserved first and last residue. Each record gives: D gene, J gene, clone size, V gene, CDR3 protein, CDR3 DNA. A D gene is named only where the DNA matches it firmly. Where a row states a size, it is once, few, many or the class of an expanded clone; other rows omit it.

>NA|TRBJ2-5|NA|TRBV21-1
CASSKEGLAGGPQETQYF
TGTGCCAGCAGCAAAGAAGGGCTAGCGGGAGGCCCTCAAGAGACCCAGTACTTC
>NA|TRBJ2-5|NA|TRBV7-2
CASSLAREQTQYF
TGTGCCAGCAGCTTAGCGAGGGAACAGACCCAGTACTTC
>NA|TRBJ2-5|once|TRBV7-6
CASSLIRQETQYF
TGTGCCAGCAGCTTAATCAGGCAAGAGACCCAGTACTTC
>NA|TRBJ2-5|NA|TRBV9
CASSVAGRAETQYF
TGTGCCAGCAGCGTAGCTGGCAGGGCGGAGACCCAGTACTTC
>NA|TRBJ1-1|NA|TRBV7-3
CASSPQVGTEAFF
TGTGCCAGCAGCCCCCAGGTTGGAACTGAAGCTTTCTTT
>TRBD1|TRBJ1-1|NA|TRBV18
CASSPWTGGDTEAFF
TGTGCCAGCTCACCTTGGACAGGAGGGGACACTGAAGCTTTCTTT
>TRBD1|TRBJ2-1|NA|TRBV7-2
CASSAQDRGEQFF
TGTGCCAGCAGCGCCCAGGACAGGGGCGAGCAGTTCTTC
>NA|TRBJ1-5|NA|TRBV28
CASTSGSNSNQPQHF
TGTGCCAGCACCTCAGGATCTAATAGCAATCAGCCCCAGCATTTT
>NA|TRBJ2-3|NA|TRBV7-8
CASSLGGRFTDTQYF
TGTGCCAGCAGCTTAGGTGGGAGATTCACAGATACGCAGTATTTT
>TRBD1|TRBJ1-1|NA|TRBV29-1
CSAGQGLAFF
TGCAGCGCCGGACAGGGGTTGGCTTTCTTT
>TRBD2|TRBJ2-1|NA|TRBV4-1
CASSPSGSNTYNEQFF
TGCGCCAGCAGCCCTAGCGGGAGCAATACCTACAATGAGCAGTTCTTC
>NA|TRBJ2-1|NA|TRBV7-2
CASSLGAESSYNEQFF
TGTGCCAGCAGCTTAGGAGCGGAAAGCTCCTACAATGAGCAGTTCTTC
>NA|TRBJ2-2|NA|TRBV28
CASRDRNTGELFF
TGTGCCAGTCGCGACAGGAACACCGGGGAGCTGTTTTTT
>TRBD1|TRBJ2-5|few|TRBV6-5
CASSSSSGGVETQYF
TGTGCCAGCAGTAGCAGTTCAGGGGGCGTGGAGACCCAGTACTTC
>NA|TRBJ2-3|NA|TRBV5-1
CASSLGPVATDTQYF
TGCGCCAGCAGCTTGGGGCCGGTAGCCACAGATACGCAGTATTTT
>TRBD1|TRBJ2-7|once|TRBV6-1
CASSNPGQEF
TGTGCCAGCAGTAACCCGGGACAGGAGTTC
>NA|TRBJ1-2|NA|TRBV6-1
CASSPDRSSHGYTF
TGTGCCAGCAGCCCAGACAGGAGCTCGCATGGCTACACCTTC
>TRBD1|TRBJ1-2|NA|TRBV2
CASSGRDREYGYTF
TGTGCCAGCAGTGGACGAGACAGGGAGTATGGCTACACCTTC
>NA|TRBJ2-5|NA|TRBV7-6
CASSLGGGVQETQYF
TGTGCCAGCAGCTTAGGGGGGGGCGTCCAAGAGACCCAGTACTTC
>NA|TRBJ1-1|once|TRBV7-9
CASSLEGGTEAFF
TGTGCCAGCAGCTTAGAAGGAGGGACTGAAGCTTTCTTT